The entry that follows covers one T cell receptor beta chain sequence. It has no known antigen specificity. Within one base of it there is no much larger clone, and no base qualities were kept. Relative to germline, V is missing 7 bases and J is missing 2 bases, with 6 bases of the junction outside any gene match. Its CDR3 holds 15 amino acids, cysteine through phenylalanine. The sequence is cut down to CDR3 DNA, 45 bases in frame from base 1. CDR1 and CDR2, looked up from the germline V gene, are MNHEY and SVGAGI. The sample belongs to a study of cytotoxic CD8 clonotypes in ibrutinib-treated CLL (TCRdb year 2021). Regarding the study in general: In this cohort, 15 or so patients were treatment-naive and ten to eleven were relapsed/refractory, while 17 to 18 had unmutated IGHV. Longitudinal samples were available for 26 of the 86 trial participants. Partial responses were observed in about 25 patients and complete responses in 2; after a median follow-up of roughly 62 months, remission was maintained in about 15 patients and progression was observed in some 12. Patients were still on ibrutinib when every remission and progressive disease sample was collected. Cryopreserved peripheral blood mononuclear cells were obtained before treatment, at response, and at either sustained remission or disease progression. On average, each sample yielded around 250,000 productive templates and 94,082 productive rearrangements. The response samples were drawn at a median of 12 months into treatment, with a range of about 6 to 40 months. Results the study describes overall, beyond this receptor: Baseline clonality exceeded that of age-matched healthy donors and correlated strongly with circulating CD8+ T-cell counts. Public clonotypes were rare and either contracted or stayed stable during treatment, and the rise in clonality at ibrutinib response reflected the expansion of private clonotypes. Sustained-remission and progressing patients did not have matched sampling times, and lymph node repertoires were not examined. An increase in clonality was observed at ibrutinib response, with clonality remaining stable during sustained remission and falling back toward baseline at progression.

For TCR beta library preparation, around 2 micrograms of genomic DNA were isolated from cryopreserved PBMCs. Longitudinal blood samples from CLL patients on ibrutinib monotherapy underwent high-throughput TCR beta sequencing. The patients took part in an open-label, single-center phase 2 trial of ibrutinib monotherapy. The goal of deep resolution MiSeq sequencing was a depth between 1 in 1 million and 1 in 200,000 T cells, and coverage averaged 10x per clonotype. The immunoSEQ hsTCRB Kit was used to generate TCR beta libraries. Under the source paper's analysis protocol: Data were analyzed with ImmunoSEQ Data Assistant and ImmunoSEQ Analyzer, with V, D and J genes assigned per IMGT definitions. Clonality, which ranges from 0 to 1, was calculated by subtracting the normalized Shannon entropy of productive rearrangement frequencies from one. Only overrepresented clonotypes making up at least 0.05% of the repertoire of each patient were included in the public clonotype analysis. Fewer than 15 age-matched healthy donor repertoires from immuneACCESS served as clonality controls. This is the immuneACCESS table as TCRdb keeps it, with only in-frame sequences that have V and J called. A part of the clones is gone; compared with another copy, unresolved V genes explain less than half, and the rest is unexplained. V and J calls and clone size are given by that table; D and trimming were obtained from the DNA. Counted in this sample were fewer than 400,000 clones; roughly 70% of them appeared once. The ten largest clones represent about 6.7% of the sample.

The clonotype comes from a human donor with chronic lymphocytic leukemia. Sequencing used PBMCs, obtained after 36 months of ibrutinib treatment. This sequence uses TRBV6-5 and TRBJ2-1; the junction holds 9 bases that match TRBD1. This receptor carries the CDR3 CASTIQGAPYNEQFF. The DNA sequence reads TGTGCCAGCACTATACAGGGGGCCCCCTACAATGAGCAGTTCTTC.